This T cell receptor beta chain was profiled in a study of cytomegalovirus exposure and HLA in healthy donors. It was healthy bone marrow donors who served as donors. Study results and caveats: The classifier was said to identify cytomegalovirus status with high specificity and sensitivity. Among TCR beta chains, those listed as cytomegalovirus-associated numbered under 200.

The PCR used 60 Vbeta and 13 Jbeta primers. Clones were read by immunoSEQ multiplex PCR, and TCRdb kept only the in-frame ones, dropping some. The profile shows around 130,000 clones, roughly 77% of them singletons. Germline V gives CDR1 SGHNT, CDR2 YYREEE (reference sequence). This CDR3 has 14 amino acids. Trimming left V 3 bases short and J 3 bases short, with 12 bases between. A note on this clone: What it recognizes is unknown.

The chain couples TRBV5-4 to TRBJ2-5, with a possible D match to TRBD1 (6 bases). The material sequenced was PBMCs. The receptor's source is a woman in her 30s in good health and CMV-seronegative. Here the CDR3 DNA reads TGTGCCAGCAGCTCTAGGGGGACCGAAGAGACCCAGTACTTC. This translates into CASSSRGTEETQYF.